These 9 T cell receptor beta chains share one sample of origin, sequenced in a study of cytomegalovirus exposure and HLA in healthy donors. Primers: 60 Vbeta forward and 13 Jbeta reverse. Some clones are missing from TCRdb's copy, which holds only in-frame ones; the method was immunoSEQ multiplex PCR. The sample has some 150,000 clones; around 79% are singletons. The specimen sequenced was PBMCs. Every receptor here comes from a male donor in good health and CMV-seronegative.

J is TRBJ1-6 and V is TRBV7-9; possible D gene TRBD1, 6 bases. The CDR3 sequence is 16 residues long. Per the germline V gene, CDR1 is SEHNR and CDR2 is FQNEAQ (reference sequence). V was trimmed by 5 bases and J by 8 bases, leaving 19 bases between them. The CDR3 loop reads CASSKDRAPLDSPLHF. For the CDR3, the DNA is TGTGCCAGCAGCAAGGACAGAGCTCCCCTAGATTCACCCCTCCACTTT.

The chain has TRBV14 and TRBJ1-4; D is unclear. The CDR3 consists of 16 residues. The V and J ends lost 6 bases and 5 bases respectively, with 19 bases between them. CDR1 is SGHDN, CDR2 FVKESK, per germline. The DNA of the CDR3 is TGTGCCAGCAGACAGCTTTCAGGACGACTAAATGAAAAACTGTTTTTT. It codes for CASRQLSGRLNEKLFF.

The chain couples TRBV11-3 to TRBJ2-3; 7 bases agree with TRBD1. The CDR3 sequence is 14 residues long. Losses at the gene ends were 1 base for V and 6 bases for J; bases not matched to a gene: 4. The germline V gene encodes CDR1 SGHNT and CDR2 YENEEA. The CDR3 loop reads CASSLGQGSDTQYF. The CDR3 bases are TGTGCCAGCAGCTTAGGACAGGGTTCCGATACGCAGTATTTT.

This chain connects TRBV9 to TRBJ1-4; the D is unclear. The ends were cut back, 3 bases at V and 6 bases at J, with 12 bases in the middle. This CDR3 has 14 residues. CDR1 and CDR2 (germline): SGDLS, YYNGEE. The CDR3 coding sequence is TGTGCCAGCAGCGCCAACCCGAGGGATGAAAAACTGTTTTTT. Amino acids: CASSANPRDEKLFF.

The chain uses TRBV11-2 and TRBJ2-6; D not resolved. This CDR3 is built from 13 residues. Trimming stripped 8 bases from V and 2 bases from J, with 7 bases between. Germline V gene sequence: CDR1 SGHAT, CDR2 FQNNGV. The chain's CDR3 is CASGNTGANVLTF. For the CDR3, the DNA is TGTGCCAGCGGCAACACTGGGGCCAACGTCCTGACTTTC.

The CDR3 region has the DNA TGCGCCAGCAGCCAAGGCGTGCCGGGACTAGCGGGGGGAGATACGCAGTATTTT. As protein: CASSQGVPGLAGGDTQYF. The chain employs TRBV4-3 and TRBJ2-3; TRBD2 aligns across 15 bases. V lost 1 base and J lost 5; bases outside the gene matches: 7. The CDR3 covers 18 residues. Germline CDR1 and CDR2: LGHNA and YSLEER.

The chain employs TRBV27 and TRBJ2-7; perhaps TRBD1 as D (6 bases). Per the germline V gene, CDR1 is MNHEY and CDR2 is SMNVEV (reference sequence). The CDR3 extends over 14 amino acids. The V and J ends lost 2 bases and 2 bases respectively, with 10 bases between them. The CDR3 loop reads CASSLGRGAYEQYF. The CDR3 DNA is TGTGCCAGCAGTTTAGGCAGGGGCGCCTACGAGCAGTACTTC.

V usage is TRBV11-2 and J usage is TRBJ1-2, with D possibly TRBD1 on 6 matching bases. V dropped 4 bases and J dropped 6 bases, with 18 bases sitting between them. The CDR3 runs to 15 residues. Per germline, CDR1 SGHAT and CDR2 FQNNGV. CDR3 sequence: CASSWAVETGHGYTF. CDR3 nucleotide sequence: TGTGCCAGCAGCTGGGCGGTCGAAACAGGGCATGGCTACACCTTC. The full variable domain, with the rest looked up from reference TRBV11-2 and TRBJ1-2, is EAGVAQSPRYKIIEKRQSVAFWCNPISGHATLYWYQQILGQGPKLLIQFQNNGVVDDSQLPKDRFSAERLKGVDSTLKIQPAKLEDSAVYLCASSWAVETGHGYTFGSGTRLTVV.

In its sample, this clone was seen a few times. The chain uses TRBV5-4 and TRBJ2-1; the match to TRBD1 covers 9 bases. The V and J ends lost 7 bases and 7 bases, in that order; junction bases with no gene match: 12. Looked up from germline, CDR1 is SGHNT and CDR2 is YYREEE (reference sequence). The CDR3 loop spans 15 amino acids. CDR3 sequence: CASEIQGARYNEQFF. The DNA of the CDR3 is TGTGCCAGCGAAATACAGGGGGCGCGGTATAATGAGCAGTTCTTC.